This section outlines one T cell receptor (beta chain) sequence together with its context. Its antigen is as yet unknown. Time point: roughly nine-day in vitro stimulation with candidate neoantigen peptide 2. V lost 9 bases and J lost 2, with 17 bases in between. The CDR3 consists of 15 residues. Germline V gene lookup returns CDR1 WSHSY and CDR2 SAAADI. These data are taken from a study of PD-1 blockade in mismatch repair-deficient tumors. The study's findings and limits: About 140 unique blood TCRs came from expansion to three of seven peptides. After pembrolizumab, tumor-resident clones rose rapidly, then generally contracted before radiologic responses.

Data came from immunoSEQ multiplex PCR; TCRdb stores just in-frame clones and leaves some out. The data show about 10,000 clones, around 88% seen once. The sample consisted of cells cultured in vitro, taken from a patient treated with pembrolizumab. This TCR was recovered from an adult with mismatch repair-deficient cancer. The rearrangement joins TRBV10-2 to TRBJ1-5; TRBD1 might be the D (5 bases). CDR3 protein: CASTAGDRGNQPQHF. DNA of the CDR3: TGCGCCAGTACTGCCGGGGACCGGGGCAATCAGCCCCAGCATTTT.